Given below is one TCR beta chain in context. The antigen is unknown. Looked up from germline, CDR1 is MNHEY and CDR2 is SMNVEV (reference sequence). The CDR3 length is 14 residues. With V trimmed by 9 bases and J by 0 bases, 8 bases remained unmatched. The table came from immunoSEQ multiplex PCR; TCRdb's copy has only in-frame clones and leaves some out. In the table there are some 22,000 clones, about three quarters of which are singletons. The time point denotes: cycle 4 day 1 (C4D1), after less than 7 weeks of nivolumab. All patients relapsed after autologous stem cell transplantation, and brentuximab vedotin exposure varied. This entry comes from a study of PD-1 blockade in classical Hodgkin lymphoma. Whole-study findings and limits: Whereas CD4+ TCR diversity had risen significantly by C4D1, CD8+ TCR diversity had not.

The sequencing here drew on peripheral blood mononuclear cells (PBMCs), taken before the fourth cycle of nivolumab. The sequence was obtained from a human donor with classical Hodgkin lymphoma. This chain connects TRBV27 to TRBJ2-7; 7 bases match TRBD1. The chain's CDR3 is CARKGAGFSYEQYF. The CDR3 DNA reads TGTGCCAGGAAGGGGGCTGGTTTCTCCTACGAGCAGTACTTC.